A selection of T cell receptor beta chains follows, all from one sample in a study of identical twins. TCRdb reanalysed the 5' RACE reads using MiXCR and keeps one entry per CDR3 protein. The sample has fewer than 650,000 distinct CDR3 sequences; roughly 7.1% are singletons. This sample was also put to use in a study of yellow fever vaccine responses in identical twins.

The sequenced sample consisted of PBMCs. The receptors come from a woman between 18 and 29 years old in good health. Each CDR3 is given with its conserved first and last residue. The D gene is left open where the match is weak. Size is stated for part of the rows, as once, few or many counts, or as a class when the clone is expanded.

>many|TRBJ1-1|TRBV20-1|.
CSAKSGATEAFF
TGCAGTGCTAAATCAGGGGCCACTGAAGCTTTCTTT
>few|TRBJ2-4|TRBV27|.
CASSLSPLPENIQYF
TGTGCCAGCAGTTTATCCCCCCTACCGGAAAACATTCAGTACTTC
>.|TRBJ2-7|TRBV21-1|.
CASSSKGRRTSSYEQYF
TGTGCCAGCAGCAGTAAAGGGCGGCGGACCAGCTCCTACGAGCAGTACTTC
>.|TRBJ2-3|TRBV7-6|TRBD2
CASSLVGLAGTDTQYF
TGTGCCAGCAGCTTAGTGGGACTAGCGGGCACAGATACGCAGTATTTT
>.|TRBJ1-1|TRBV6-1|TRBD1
CASSLRDRGVPEAFF
TGTGCCAGCAGTCTTCGAGACAGGGGGGTGCCTGAAGCTTTCTTT
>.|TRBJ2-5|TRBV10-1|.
CASSESAGTLTGTQYF
TGCGCCAGCAGTGAGTCAGCCGGGACCCTAACGGGGACCCAGTACTTC
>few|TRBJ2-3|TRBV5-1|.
CASSLQAGTADTQYF
TGCGCCAGCAGCTTGCAGGCGGGAACGGCAGATACGCAGTATTTT
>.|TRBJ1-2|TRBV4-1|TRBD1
CASSQDPTGGAYGYTF
TGCGCCAGCAGCCAAGATCCCACAGGGGGCGCCTATGGCTACACCTTC
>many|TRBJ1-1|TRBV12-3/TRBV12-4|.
CASSLMAGSIAFF
TGTGCCAGCAGTTTAATGGCGGGATCAATTGCTTTCTTT
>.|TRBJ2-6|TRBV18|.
CASSPPRASGANVLTF
TGTGCCAGCTCACCACCAAGGGCCTCTGGGGCCAACGTCCTGACTTTC
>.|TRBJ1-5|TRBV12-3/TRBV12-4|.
CASSLGRTDSNQPQHF
TGTGCCAGCAGTTTAGGCCGGACCGACAGCAATCAGCCCCAGCATTTT
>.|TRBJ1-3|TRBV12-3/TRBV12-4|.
CASSLRGDSTIYF
TGTGCCAGCAGCCTTAGGGGGGATAGCACCATATATTTT
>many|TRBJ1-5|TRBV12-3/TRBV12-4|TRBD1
CASSLGQGANQPQHF
TGTGCCAGCAGTTTGGGACAGGGGGCAAATCAGCCCCAGCATTTT
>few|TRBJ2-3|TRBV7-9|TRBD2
CASSSGLAARADTQYF
TGTGCCAGCAGCTCCGGACTAGCAGCCAGGGCAGATACGCAGTATTTT
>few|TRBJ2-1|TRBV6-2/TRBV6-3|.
CASSYDSAGNEQFF
TGTGCCAGCAGTTACGACTCAGCTGGCAATGAGCAGTTCTTC
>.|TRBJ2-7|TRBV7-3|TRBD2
CASSFRREGHEQYF
TGTGCCAGCAGCTTTAGGAGGGAGGGCCACGAGCAGTACTTC
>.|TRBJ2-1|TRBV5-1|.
CASSLGGGGIGYEQFF
TGCGCCAGCAGCTTGGGAGGGGGAGGAATCGGATATGAGCAGTTCTTC
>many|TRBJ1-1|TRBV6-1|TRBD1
CASSTTGASNTEAFF
TGTGCCAGCAGTACGACAGGGGCGTCGAACACTGAAGCTTTCTTT
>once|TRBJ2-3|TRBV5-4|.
CASSRSPASTDTQYF
TGTGCCAGCAGCCGTAGCCCGGCTAGCACAGATACGCAGTATTTT
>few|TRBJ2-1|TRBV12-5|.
CASGLGPDNEQFF
TGTGCTAGTGGTTTGGGACCCGACAATGAGCAGTTCTTC
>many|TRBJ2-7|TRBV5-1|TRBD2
CASSSGLAGVEQYF
TGCGCCAGCAGTAGCGGACTAGCGGGAGTCGAGCAGTACTTC
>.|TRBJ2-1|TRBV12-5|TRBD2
CASGFRLAPYNEQFF
TGTGCTAGTGGTTTTAGACTAGCGCCTTACAATGAGCAGTTCTTC
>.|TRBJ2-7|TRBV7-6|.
CASSLPPWDTTSYEQYF
TGTGCCAGCAGCCTCCCACCGTGGGACACCACCTCCTACGAGCAGTACTTC
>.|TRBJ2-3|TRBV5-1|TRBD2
CASSTGTSPDTQYF
TGCGCCAGCAGCACCGGGACTAGTCCAGATACGCAGTATTTT
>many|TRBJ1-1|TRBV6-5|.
CASSHGGVTGAFRTEAFF
TGTGCCAGCAGTCATGGGGGGGTGACGGGCGCGTTTCGCACTGAAGCTTTCTTT
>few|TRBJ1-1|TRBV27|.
CASSGPIAAEAFF
TGTGCCAGCAGTGGGCCCATTGCTGCTGAAGCTTTCTTT
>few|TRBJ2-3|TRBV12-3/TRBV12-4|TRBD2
CASRNRLASTDTQYF
TGTGCCAGCAGAAATCGACTAGCGAGCACAGATACGCAGTATTTT
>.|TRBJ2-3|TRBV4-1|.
CASSQPKTDPQYF
TGCGCCAGCAGCCAACCAAAAACGGATCCGCAGTATTTT
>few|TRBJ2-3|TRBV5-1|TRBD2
CASSLAFEGGTDTQYF
TGCGCCAGCAGCTTGGCCTTTGAGGGAGGGACAGATACGCAGTATTTT
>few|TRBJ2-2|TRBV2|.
CASNGGVGLFF
TGTGCCAGCAATGGGGGAGTGGGGCTGTTTTTT
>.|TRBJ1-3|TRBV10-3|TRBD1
CATQGTGNTIYF
TGTGCCACACAGGGGACTGGAAACACCATATATTTT
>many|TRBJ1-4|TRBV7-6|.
CASSLDLNEKLFF
TGTGCCAGCAGCTTAGATCTCAATGAAAAACTGTTTTTT
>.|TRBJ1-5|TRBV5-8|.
CASSFGATSGNQPQHF
TGTGCCAGCAGCTTCGGGGCGACATCTGGCAATCAGCCCCAGCATTTT
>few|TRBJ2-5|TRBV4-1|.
CASSQDTSRTQYF
TGCGCCAGCAGCCAAGATACGTCAAGGACCCAGTACTTC